The 4 T cell receptor beta chains presented below share a single source sample, sequenced in a study of blood T cell repertoires in COVID-19. TCRdb keeps only in-frame clones here, not all; method: immunoSEQ multiplex PCR. The data show about 300,000 clones, approximately 84% seen once. The specimen sequenced was PBMCs or T cells enriched from blood (not recorded which). The receptors here all came from a man aged 30 to 45 who had recovered from COVID-19.

This chain uses TRBV6-2 or TRBV6-3 with TRBJ2-7, with a tentative D call TRBD2 (5 bases). V was shortened by 0 bases and J by 2 bases, with 8 bases between the two germline ends. Germline lookup yields CDR1 MNHEY and CDR2 SVGEGT. The CDR3 runs 14 residues. CDR3 loop: CASSYSVGTYEQYF. The DNA of the CDR3 is TGTGCCAGCAGTTACTCGGTCGGGACCTACGAGCAGTACTTC.

The chain links TRBV7-2 to TRBJ1-1, with a possible D match to TRBD1 (5 bases). This CDR3 has 12 residues. Trimming shortened V by 8 bases and J by 2 bases, and 9 bases separated the two germline ends. CDR1 and CDR2 from the germline V gene are SGHTA and FQGNSA. The CDR3 DNA is TGTGCCAGCCGACAGAGCAACACTGAAGCTTTCTTT. Translation: CASRQSNTEAFF.

V is TRBV6-5 and J is TRBJ1-5; possibly TRBD1 for D (6 bases). Germline V gene data show CDR1 as MNHEY and CDR2 as SVGAGI. V lost 6 bases to trimming and J lost 7 bases, with 16 bases between them. The CDR3 is 14 residues long. The CDR3 DNA is TGTGCCAGCAGAGCTGCAGGGGAAGGGCAGCCCCAGCATTTT. Translated, it gives CASRAAGEGQPQHF.

The chain employs TRBV2 and TRBJ2-3; no reliable D call. This CDR3 has 14 amino acids. The ends were cut back, 6 bases at V and 4 bases at J, with 14 bases in the middle. Germline V lookup: CDR1 SNHLY, CDR2 FYNNEI. The CDR3 DNA is TGTGCCAGCAGCCAAAGCGACTCATCAGATACGCAGTATTTT. Protein product: CASSQSDSSDTQYF.